The rows below give T cell receptor beta chains drawn from one sample of a study of T cell repertoires in cytomegalovirus infection. TCRdb itself ran the reads through MiXCR, one entry per CDR3 protein. The sample lists 150,000 to 180,000 distinct CDR3 sequences; less than 25% were seen once. Material: PBMCs. These receptor sequences come from a human donor in good health (CMV status not recorded). Some clones in this sample may be carry-over from other donors' samples. Each CDR3 is given with its conserved first and last residue. Each record gives: clone size, V gene, D gene, J gene, CDR3 protein, CDR3 DNA. A D gene is named only where the DNA matches it firmly. Size tells how often a clone was seen (once, few, many) or the class of an expanded clone, and some rows leave it out.

abundance: few; v_gene: TRBV14; d_gene: .; j_gene: TRBJ2-3; CDR3aa: CASRPSKQYF; CDR3nt: TGTGCCAGCAGACCGTCAAAACAGTATTTT
abundance: .; v_gene: TRBV14; d_gene: TRBD1; j_gene: TRBJ1-1; CDR3aa: CASRATGEGNTEAFF; CDR3nt: TGTGCCAGCAGGGCTACAGGGGAGGGGAACACTGAAGCTTTCTTT
abundance: many; v_gene: TRBV7-2; d_gene: .; j_gene: TRBJ2-3; CDR3aa: CASSFRRGPPDTQYF; CDR3nt: TGTGCCAGCAGCTTTCGGCGGGGCCCCCCAGATACGCAGTATTTT
abundance: few; v_gene: TRBV19; d_gene: TRBD1; j_gene: TRBJ1-1; CDR3aa: CASSIAGTANTEAFF; CDR3nt: TGTGCCAGTAGTATCGCCGGGACAGCGAACACTGAAGCTTTCTTT
abundance: .; v_gene: TRBV7-9; d_gene: .; j_gene: TRBJ2-7; CDR3aa: CASSLGVLGSYEQYF; CDR3nt: TGTGCCAGCAGCCTGGGGGTCCTAGGCTCCTACGAGCAGTACTTC
abundance: .; v_gene: TRBV20-1; d_gene: TRBD1; j_gene: TRBJ1-2; CDR3aa: CSARDQGQGVYGYTF; CDR3nt: TGCAGTGCTAGAGATCAGGGACAGGGGGTCTATGGCTACACCTTC
abundance: .; v_gene: TRBV4-1; d_gene: .; j_gene: TRBJ2-5; CDR3aa: CASSVQGGGETQYF; CDR3nt: TGCGCCAGCAGCGTTCAGGGGGGCGGGGAGACCCAGTACTTC
abundance: many; v_gene: TRBV7-2; d_gene: .; j_gene: TRBJ2-1; CDR3aa: CASSLEAGGLGNEQFF; CDR3nt: TGTGCCAGCAGCTTAGAGGCAGGCGGGCTTGGCAATGAGCAGTTCTTC
abundance: .; v_gene: TRBV2; d_gene: TRBD2; j_gene: TRBJ2-7; CDR3aa: CASSVAGVYEQYF; CDR3nt: TGTGCCAGCAGTGTAGCGGGAGTCTACGAGCAGTACTTC
abundance: many; v_gene: TRBV7-2; d_gene: TRBD1; j_gene: TRBJ1-4; CDR3aa: CASSLVPQGGEKLFF; CDR3nt: TGTGCCAGCAGCTTAGTCCCACAGGGGGGTGAAAAACTGTTTTTT
abundance: .; v_gene: TRBV24-1; d_gene: .; j_gene: TRBJ1-2; CDR3aa: CATSDSVGGRSNGYTF; CDR3nt: TGTGCCACCAGTGATTCGGTTGGAGGGCGGTCGAATGGCTACACCTTC
abundance: many; v_gene: TRBV7-9; d_gene: TRBD1; j_gene: TRBJ1-1; CDR3aa: CASSLDWTGPNTEAFF; CDR3nt: TGTGCCAGCAGCTTAGACTGGACAGGGCCGAACACTGAAGCTTTCTTT
abundance: many; v_gene: TRBV7-2; d_gene: .; j_gene: TRBJ2-5; CDR3aa: CASSLGPTSQETQYF; CDR3nt: TGTGCCAGCAGCTTGGGACCCACCTCCCAAGAGACCCAGTACTTC
abundance: .; v_gene: TRBV2; d_gene: TRBD2; j_gene: TRBJ2-3; CDR3aa: CASSDYAGGGDTQYF; CDR3nt: TGTGCCAGCAGTGACTATGCGGGAGGAGGTGATACGCAGTATTTT
abundance: .; v_gene: TRBV4-3; d_gene: TRBD1; j_gene: TRBJ1-2; CDR3aa: CASSQESRGRGGYTF; CDR3nt: TGCGCCAGCAGCCAAGAGAGCAGGGGGCGAGGGGGCTACACCTTC
abundance: few; v_gene: TRBV14; d_gene: .; j_gene: TRBJ2-5; CDR3aa: CASSFTTAQETQYF; CDR3nt: TGTGCCAGCAGCTTCACGACAGCCCAAGAGACCCAGTACTTC
abundance: few; v_gene: TRBV28; d_gene: .; j_gene: TRBJ2-7; CDR3aa: CASSSEGGSYEQYF; CDR3nt: TGTGCCAGCAGTTCCGAGGGGGGCTCCTACGAGCAGTACTTC
abundance: .; v_gene: TRBV7-2; d_gene: TRBD2; j_gene: TRBJ2-7; CDR3aa: CASSLAGGGGAIFHEQYF; CDR3nt: TGTGCCAGCAGCTTAGCGGGGGGCGGGGGGGCAATATTCCACGAGCAGTACTTC
abundance: .; v_gene: TRBV12-3/TRBV12-4; d_gene: TRBD2; j_gene: TRBJ2-3; CDR3aa: CASSTGLAGGGQDTQYF; CDR3nt: TGTGCCAGCAGCACCGGACTAGCGGGGGGGGGCCAAGATACGCAGTATTTT
abundance: many; v_gene: TRBV7-2; d_gene: TRBD1; j_gene: TRBJ1-5; CDR3aa: CASSLEPTGGNQPQHF; CDR3nt: TGTGCCAGCAGCTTAGAGCCCACAGGGGGGAATCAGCCCCAGCATTTT
abundance: few; v_gene: TRBV5-1; d_gene: .; j_gene: TRBJ1-1; CDR3aa: CASSIGVSTEAFF; CDR3nt: TGCGCCAGCAGTATAGGGGTTTCCACTGAAGCTTTCTTT
abundance: few; v_gene: TRBV2; d_gene: TRBD1; j_gene: TRBJ1-4; CDR3aa: CASSGQGQGKLFF; CDR3nt: TGTGCCAGCAGTGGACAGGGGCAAGGCAAACTGTTTTTT
abundance: few; v_gene: TRBV2; d_gene: TRBD2; j_gene: TRBJ2-3; CDR3aa: CASSPLSGGSTDTQYF; CDR3nt: TGTGCCAGCAGTCCTCTGAGCGGGGGGAGTACAGATACGCAGTATTTT
abundance: many; v_gene: TRBV7-2; d_gene: TRBD1; j_gene: TRBJ2-5; CDR3aa: CASSLGQGSQETQYF; CDR3nt: TGTGCCAGCAGCTTAGGACAGGGAAGTCAAGAGACCCAGTACTTC
abundance: .; v_gene: TRBV4-1; d_gene: TRBD2; j_gene: TRBJ2-1; CDR3aa: CASSQDPPTSGSQAEQFF; CDR3nt: TGCGCCAGCAGCCAAGATCCCCCGACTAGCGGGAGTCAGGCTGAGCAGTTCTTC
abundance: .; v_gene: TRBV27; d_gene: TRBD2; j_gene: TRBJ2-1; CDR3aa: CASSLTRLAGWYEQFF; CDR3nt: TGTGCCAGCAGTTTAACACGACTAGCGGGTTGGTATGAGCAGTTCTTC
abundance: .; v_gene: TRBV28; d_gene: TRBD2; j_gene: TRBJ2-7; CDR3aa: CASSLKLAGGEQYF; CDR3nt: TGTGCCAGCAGTTTAAAACTAGCGGGAGGAGAGCAGTACTTC
abundance: .; v_gene: TRBV18; d_gene: .; j_gene: TRBJ2-7; CDR3aa: CASSQDSSSYEQYF; CDR3nt: TGTGCCAGCTCACAGGACAGCAGCTCCTACGAGCAGTACTTC
abundance: few; v_gene: TRBV5-1; d_gene: .; j_gene: TRBJ1-2; CDR3aa: CASRNVKNYGYTF; CDR3nt: TGCGCCAGCAGGAATGTCAAAAACTATGGCTACACCTTC